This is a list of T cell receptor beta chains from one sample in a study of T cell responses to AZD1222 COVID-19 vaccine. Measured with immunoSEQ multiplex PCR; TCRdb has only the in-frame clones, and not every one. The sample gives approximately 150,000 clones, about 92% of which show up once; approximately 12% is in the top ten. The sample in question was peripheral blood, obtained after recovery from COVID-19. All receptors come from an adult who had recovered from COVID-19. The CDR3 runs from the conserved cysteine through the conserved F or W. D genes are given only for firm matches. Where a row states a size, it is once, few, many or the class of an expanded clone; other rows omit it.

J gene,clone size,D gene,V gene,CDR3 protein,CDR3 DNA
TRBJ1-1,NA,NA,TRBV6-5,CASIEGVGDTEAFF,TGTGCCAGCATAGAGGGGGTCGGGGACACTGAAGCTTTCTTT
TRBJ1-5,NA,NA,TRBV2,CASREGQVYQPQHF,TGTGCCAGCAGGGAGGGGCAGGTCTACCAGCCCCAGCATTTT
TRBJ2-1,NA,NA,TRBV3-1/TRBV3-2,CASSPLLLSSYNEQFF,TGTGCCAGCAGTCCCCTCCTACTGAGCTCCTACAATGAGCAGTTCTTC
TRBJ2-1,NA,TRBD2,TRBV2,CASSDEPGGMVPRVF,TGTGCCAGCAGTGATGAGCCGGGAGGGATGGTCCCCAGGGTCTTC
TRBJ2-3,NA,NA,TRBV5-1,CASSVDPGSGADTQYF,TGCGCCAGCAGCGTAGACCCAGGGTCAGGGGCAGATACGCAGTATTTT
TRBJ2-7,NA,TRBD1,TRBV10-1,CASSESKGAVYEQYF,TGCGCCAGCAGTGAGTCGAAGGGGGCGGTCTACGAGCAGTACTTC
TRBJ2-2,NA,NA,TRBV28,CASSGTPNTGELFF,TGTGCCAGCAGTGGGACACCGAACACCGGGGAGCTGTTTTTT
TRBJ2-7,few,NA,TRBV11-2,CASSLLEEQYF,TGTGCCAGCAGCTTATTGGAGGAGCAGTACTTC
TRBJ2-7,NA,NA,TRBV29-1,CSVSDPSYEQYF,TGCAGCGTCTCAGACCCGTCCTACGAGCAGTACTTC
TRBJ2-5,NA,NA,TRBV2,CASSDVGMQETQYF,TGTGCCAGCAGTGACGTCGGAATGCAAGAGACCCAGTACTTC
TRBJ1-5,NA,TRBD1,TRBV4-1,CASSQGADRGNQPQHF,TGCGCCAGCAGCCAGGGGGCGGACAGGGGAAATCAGCCCCAGCATTTT
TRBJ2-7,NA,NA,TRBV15,CATSRNRGPAYEQYF,TGTGCCACCAGCAGAAATAGAGGTCCTGCCTACGAGCAGTACTTC
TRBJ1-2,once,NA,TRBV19,CASSFANQNYGYTF,TGTGCCAGTAGTTTTGCTAACCAAAACTATGGCTACACCTTC
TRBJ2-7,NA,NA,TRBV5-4,CASSLSQGYEQYF,TGTGCCAGCAGCTTATCGCAGGGCTACGAGCAGTACTTC
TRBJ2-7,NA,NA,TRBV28,CASSLGKSTNEQYF,TGTGCCAGCAGTTTGGGGAAGAGCACGAACGAGCAGTACTTC
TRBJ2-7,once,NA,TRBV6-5,CASNHVGEQYF,TGTGCCAGCAACCATGTCGGAGAGCAGTACTTC
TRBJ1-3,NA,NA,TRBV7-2,CASSLVWGSSGNTIYF,TGTGCCAGCAGCTTAGTTTGGGGGTCCTCTGGAAACACCATATATTTT
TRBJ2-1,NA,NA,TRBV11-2,CASSLVRAPGLYNEQFF,TGTGCCAGCAGCTTAGTGAGGGCTCCAGGCCTCTACAATGAGCAGTTCTTC
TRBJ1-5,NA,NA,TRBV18,CASSRGGAGLVYQPQHF,TGTGCCAGCTCACGGGGAGGGGCCGGATTGGTCTACCAGCCCCAGCATTTT
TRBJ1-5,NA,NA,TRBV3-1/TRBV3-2,CASSQSGKGNQPQHF,TGTGCCAGCAGCCAATCAGGGAAGGGCAATCAGCCCCAGCATTTT
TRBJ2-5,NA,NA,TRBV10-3,CAISSPRTVETQYF,TGTGCCATCAGCTCCCCTCGGACAGTAGAGACCCAGTACTTC
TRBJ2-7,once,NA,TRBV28,CASSPRQVVSYEQYF,TGTGCCAGCAGTCCCCGACAGGTAGTCTCCTACGAGCAGTACTTC
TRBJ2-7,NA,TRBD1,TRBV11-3,CASSLGQEPSYEQYF,TGTGCCAGCAGCTTGGGACAGGAACCTTCCTACGAGCAGTACTTC
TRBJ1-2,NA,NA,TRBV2,CASRKDKWDGYTF,TGTGCCAGCAGAAAGGACAAATGGGATGGCTACACCTTC
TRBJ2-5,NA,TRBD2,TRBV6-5,CASTWQRGETQYF,TGTGCCAGCACCTGGCAGCGGGGGGAGACCCAGTACTTC
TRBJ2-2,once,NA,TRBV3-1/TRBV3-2,CASSGGGPANTGELFF,TGTGCCAGCAGCGGAGGCGGGCCGGCGAACACCGGGGAGCTGTTTTTT
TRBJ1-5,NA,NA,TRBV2,CASSDLGAQMEGSNQPQHF,TGTGCCAGCAGTGATTTGGGGGCGCAAATGGAGGGAAGCAATCAGCCCCAGCATTTT
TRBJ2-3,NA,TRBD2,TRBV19,CASSTRTGLADTQYF,TGTGCCAGTAGTACCAGGACGGGACTAGCAGATACGCAGTATTTT
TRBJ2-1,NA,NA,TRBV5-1,CASSPSGGGLSDEQFF,TGCGCCAGCAGCCCGTCAGGGGGAGGACTTTCCGATGAGCAGTTCTTC
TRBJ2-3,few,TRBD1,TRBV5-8,CASSSPQGVTDTQYF,TGTGCCAGCAGCTCTCCCCAGGGGGTCACAGATACGCAGTATTTT
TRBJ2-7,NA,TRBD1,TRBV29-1,CSVKQGATYEQYF,TGCAGCGTGAAACAGGGGGCAACCTACGAGCAGTACTTC
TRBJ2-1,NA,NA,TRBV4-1,CASSQDPRLSSYNEQFF,TGCGCCAGCAGCCAAGATCCGAGATTGAGCTCCTACAATGAGCAGTTCTTC
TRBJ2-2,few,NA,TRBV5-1,CASSLRLGGNTGELFF,TGCGCCAGCAGCTTGAGGCTAGGTGGAAACACCGGGGAGCTGTTTTTT
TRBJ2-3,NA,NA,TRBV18,CASSELDRPDTQYF,TGTGCCAGCTCAGAACTAGACAGACCAGATACGCAGTATTTT
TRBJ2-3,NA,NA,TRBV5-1,CASSLEGDPDTQYF,TGCGCCAGCAGCTTGGAAGGGGACCCAGATACGCAGTATTTT
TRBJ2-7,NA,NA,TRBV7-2,CASSFRAGPEQYF,TGTGCCAGCAGTTTCAGGGCGGGTCCGGAGCAGTACTTC
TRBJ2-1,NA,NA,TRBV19,CASGYNEQFF,TGTGCCAGTGGGTACAATGAGCAGTTCTTC
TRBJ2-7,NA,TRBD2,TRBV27,CASSGTSESYEQYF,TGTGCCAGCAGTGGGACTAGCGAGTCCTACGAGCAGTACTTC
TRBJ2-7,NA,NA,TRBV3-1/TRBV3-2,CASSLSGVDSYEQYF,TGTGCCAGCAGCCTCTCGGGAGTGGACTCCTACGAGCAGTACTTC
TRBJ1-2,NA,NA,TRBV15,CATSDGRQTMNYGYTF,TGTGCCACCAGCGACGGGCGACAGACTATGAACTATGGCTACACCTTC
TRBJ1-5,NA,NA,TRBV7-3,CASSLAYGDPNQPQHF,TGTGCCAGCAGCTTAGCCTATGGGGACCCAAATCAGCCCCAGCATTTT
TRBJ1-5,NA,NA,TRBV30,CAWSVGSNQPQHF,TGTGCCTGGAGTGTCGGCAGCAATCAGCCCCAGCATTTT
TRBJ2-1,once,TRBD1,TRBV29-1,CSVEGTGRDNEQFF,TGCAGCGTTGAGGGGACAGGGCGAGACAATGAGCAGTTCTTC
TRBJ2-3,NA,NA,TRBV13,CASSALTDTQYF,TGTGCCAGCAGCGCCCTCACAGATACGCAGTATTTT
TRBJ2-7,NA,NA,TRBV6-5,CASSPWGPVSEQYF,TGTGCCAGCAGTCCCTGGGGGCCAGTCAGCGAGCAGTACTTC
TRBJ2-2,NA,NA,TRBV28,CASSLLGTDNTGELFF,TGTGCCAGCAGTTTGTTGGGGACGGACAACACCGGGGAGCTGTTTTTT
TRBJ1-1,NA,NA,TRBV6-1,CASSEDPGYWNTEAFF,TGTGCCAGCAGTGAAGACCCCGGGTACTGGAACACTGAAGCTTTCTTT
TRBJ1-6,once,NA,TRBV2,CASTLDRGRNSPLHF,TGTGCCAGCACCCTGGACAGAGGAAGAAATTCACCCCTCCACTTT
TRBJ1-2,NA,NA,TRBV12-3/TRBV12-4,CASSFMGAGGYTF,TGTGCCAGCAGTTTTATGGGGGCTGGAGGCTACACCTTC
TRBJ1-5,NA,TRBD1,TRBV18,CASSPGQALNQPQHF,TGTGCCAGCTCACCGGGACAGGCCCTTAATCAGCCCCAGCATTTT
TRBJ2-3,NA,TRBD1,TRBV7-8,CASSFGQGGLPQESTDTQYF,TGTGCCAGCAGCTTCGGACAGGGAGGACTGCCTCAGGAGAGCACAGATACGCAGTATTTT